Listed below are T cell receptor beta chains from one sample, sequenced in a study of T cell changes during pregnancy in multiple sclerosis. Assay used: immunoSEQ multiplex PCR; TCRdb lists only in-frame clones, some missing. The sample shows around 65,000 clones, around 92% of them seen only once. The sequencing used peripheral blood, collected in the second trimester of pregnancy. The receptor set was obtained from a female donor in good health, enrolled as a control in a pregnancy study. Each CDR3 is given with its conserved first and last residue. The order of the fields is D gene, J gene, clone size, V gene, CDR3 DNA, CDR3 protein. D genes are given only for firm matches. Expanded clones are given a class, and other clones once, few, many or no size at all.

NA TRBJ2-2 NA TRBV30 TGTGCCTGGAGGGCCACCGGGGAGCTGTTTTTT CAWRATGELFF
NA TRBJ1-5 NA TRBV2 TGTGCCAGCAGGGGGACAAATCAGCCCCAGCATTTT CASRGTNQPQHF
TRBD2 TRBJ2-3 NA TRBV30 TGTGCCTGGAGTTCTAGCGGGCTGAGCACAGATACGCAGTATTTT CAWSSSGLSTDTQYF
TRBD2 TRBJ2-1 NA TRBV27 TGTGCCAGCAGTTCACTAGCGGGAGCTCACAATGAGCAGTTCTTC CASSSLAGAHNEQFF
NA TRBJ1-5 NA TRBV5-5 TGTGCCAGCAGCGTGATGGCGGGGGTCGGAAATCAGCCCCAGCATTTT CASSVMAGVGNQPQHF
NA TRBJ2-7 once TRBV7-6 TGTGCCAGCAGCCGCGGGCCGGAGACTGAGCAGTACTTC CASSRGPETEQYF
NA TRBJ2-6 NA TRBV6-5 TGTGCCAGCAGTTACTCGAGGAGGTCTGGGGCCAACGTCCTGACTTTC CASSYSRRSGANVLTF
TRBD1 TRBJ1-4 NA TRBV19 TGTGCCAGTAGTGAAGGGGGACAGGGGAATGAAAAACTGTTTTTT CASSEGGQGNEKLFF
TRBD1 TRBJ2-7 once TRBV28 TGTGCCAGCATAGCCCCCAGGGGGGAGCAGTACTTC CASIAPRGEQYF
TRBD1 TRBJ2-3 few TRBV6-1 TGTGCCAGCACTTGGGACAGAAGCACAGATACGCAGTATTTT CASTWDRSTDTQYF
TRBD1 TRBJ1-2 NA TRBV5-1 TGCGCCAGGGGGATCCGGGACAGAAGGGGCTACACCTTC CARGIRDRRGYTF
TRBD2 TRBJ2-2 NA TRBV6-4 TGTGCCAGCAGTGAAGCGGGGGGCACCGGGGAGCTGTTTTTT CASSEAGGTGELFF
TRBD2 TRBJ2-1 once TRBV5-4 TGTGCCAGCAGCCGGACTAGCGGGAGGTCCGGGTACAATGAGCAGTTCTTC CASSRTSGRSGYNEQFF
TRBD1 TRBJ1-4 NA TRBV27 TGTGCCAGCACCCGGACAGGGGGTCTTGAAAAACTGTTTTTT CASTRTGGLEKLFF
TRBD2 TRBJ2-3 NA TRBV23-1 TGCGCCAGCAGTCCGGGACTAGCGGGAGAGTGCGGGGTAGATACGCAGTATTTT CASSPGLAGECGVDTQYF
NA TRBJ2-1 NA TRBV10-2 TGCGCCGCAAGCCGGGTAGGCTACAATGAGCAGTTCTTC CAASRVGYNEQFF
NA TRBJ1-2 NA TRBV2 TGTGCCAGCAGTGAAGGACGGAGAGCTAACTATGGCTACACCTTC CASSEGRRANYGYTF
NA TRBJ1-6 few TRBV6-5 TGTGCCAGCCGGACAGTTCTTTCACCCCTCCACTTT CASRTVLSPLHF
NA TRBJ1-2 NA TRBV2 TGTGCCAGCAGTGAAGCCAGCCAGGGTCGTGGCTACACCTTC CASSEASQGRGYTF
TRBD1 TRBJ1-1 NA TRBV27 TGTGCCAGCAGTGTAGGCACAGGGGGTATCACTGAAGCTTTCTTT CASSVGTGGITEAFF
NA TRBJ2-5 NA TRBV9 TGTGCCAGCAGCCCCCAACCGACTTCTCTCGAGACCCAGTACTTC CASSPQPTSLETQYF
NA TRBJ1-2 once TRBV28 TGTGCCGTCAAGCAGGGCAGAAACTATGGCTACACCTTC CAVKQGRNYGYTF
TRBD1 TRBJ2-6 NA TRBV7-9 TGTGCCAGCAGCTTCCGGACAGGGCAGCCCTCTGGGGCCAACGTCCTGACTTTC CASSFRTGQPSGANVLTF
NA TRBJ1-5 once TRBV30 TGTGCCTGGAGTCCCCAGGGCAGCAACAATCAGCCCCAGCATTTT CAWSPQGSNNQPQHF
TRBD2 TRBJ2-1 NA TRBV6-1 TGTGCCAGCAGTGCAGCGGGGACTAGCCGTTATGAGCAGTTCTTC CASSAAGTSRYEQFF
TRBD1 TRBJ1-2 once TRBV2 TGTGCCAGCAGTGAAAGCCAGGGGGCTTGGTTGGGATATGGCTACACCTTC CASSESQGAWLGYGYTF
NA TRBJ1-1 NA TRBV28 TGTGCCAGCAGTTTAAAGACAAGAAACACTGAAGCTTTCTTT CASSLKTRNTEAFF
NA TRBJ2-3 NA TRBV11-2 TGTGCCAGCAGCTTACGATTAGCCCCAGATACGCAGTATTTT CASSLRLAPDTQYF